The sequence of this T cell receptor (beta chain) was determined in a study of T cell repertoires in cytomegalovirus infection. Study-level information: In the study, CMV epitopes included recently identified HLA-C-restricted and well-studied HLA-B-restricted ones.

Findings of the study overall: Summed frequency of shared TCR beta families picked out CMV carriers who also had the relevant HLA. What dominated the ex vivo response were HLA-C-restricted CMV-specific TCR beta clonotypes.

A note on this clonotype: Its antigen remains unknown.

V was trimmed by 3 bases and J by 7 bases, leaving 10 bases between them. Per the germline V gene, CDR1 is MNHEY and CDR2 is SMNVEV (reference sequence). There are 13 residues in the CDR3. TCRdb re-called the reads through MiXCR, storing one row per CDR3 protein. The sample holds roughly 51,000 distinct CDR3 sequences; more than 15% are singletons and the top ten take more than 25%. This specimen was CD8+ T cells from cultured PBMCs, taken from culture after CMV antigen stimulation. V and J are TRBV27 and TRBJ1-5; D remains unclear. The receptor's source is a human donor in good health (CMV status not recorded). Some clones in this sample may be carry-over from other donors' samples. CDR3 sequence reads: CASSFTRSQPQHF. CDR3 sequence (DNA): TGTGCCAGCAGTTTTACCCGATCGCAGCCCCAGCATTTT.